Below are 23 T cell receptor beta chains sequenced from a single sample in a study of tumor-infiltrating lymphocytes in primary liver carcinoma. Unsorted whole blood supplied the RNA, and germline DNA was extracted too. Total RNA amounting to around 450 ng was the source from which TCR beta cDNA was made with a constant-region primer. ARM-PCR was slightly modified, and three nested multiplex PCR rounds with it gave rise to the TCR beta libraries. TRBV1-TRBV30 forward primers and a C-beta reverse primer were used in the first two PCR rounds, which each ran for 9 to 10 cycles. TCRdb recomputed calls from the multiplex PCR reads with MiXCR, one row per CDR3 protein. The sample has 330,000 or so distinct CDR3 sequences, less than 70% seen once. The sample consisted of peripheral blood. These receptors all stem from a man aged 35 to 55 with primary liver carcinoma and hepatitis B virus infection.

Regarding this clonotype: This may be a read error, as it is one base from a much larger clone. This chain uses TRBV6-1 with TRBJ2-1; 9 bases map to TRBD2. The germline CDR1 and CDR2 sequences are MNHNS and SASEGT. The CDR3 has 15 residues. Trimming took 7 bases from V and 6 from J; bases not matched to a gene: 10. The CDR3 nucleotides read TGTGCCAGCATTGGGACTAGCAAGGAGTCCAATGAGCAGTTCTTC. Translation gives CASIGTSKESNEQFF.

In regard to this clonotype: With a much larger clone just one base away, this may be a read error. V is TRBV6-1 and J is TRBJ2-1; TRBD2 matches at 15 bases. This CDR3 region has 18 residues. Per germline, CDR1 MNHNS and CDR2 SASEGT. V was pared by 7 bases and J by 4 bases, with 11 bases of the junction left unmatched. CDR3 sequence reads: CASIVGTSGRLGYNEQFF. Here the CDR3 DNA reads TGTGCCAGCATTGTAGGGACTAGCGGGAGGCTTGGTTACAATGAGCAGTTCTTC.

This clonotype was recorded at least ten times. The rearrangement uses TRBV6-2 or TRBV6-3 and TRBJ2-4; the D is unclear. Trimming pared 8 bases from V and 6 bases from J, leaving 5 bases between. CDR1 is MNHEY and CDR2 is SVGEGT in the germline V gene. The CDR3 is made up of 10 amino acids. The CDR3 DNA reads as TGTGCCAGCCCCTTAAACATTCAGTACTTC. Its translation is CASPLNIQYF.

To note about this clonotype: One junction end does not reproduce the germline sequence, and a read error may be involved. The J gene is TRBJ2-1, the V gene TRBV6-5; D unresolved. The CDR3 is 13 amino acids. Germline V gene sequence: CDR1 MNHEY, CDR2 SVGAGI. The CDR3 spells CASSSNSYNEPFF. The CDR3 nucleotides read TGTGCCAGCAGTTCTAATTCCTACAATGAGCCGTTCTTC.

A note on this clonotype: This clone may be a read error of a much larger clone one base away. This CDR3 is missing its conserved last phenylalanine or tryptophan, likely due to a read error. This chain connects TRBV29-1 to TRBJ2-2, with TRBD1 identical over 9 bases. The CDR3 length is 14 residues. CDR1 and CDR2 (germline): SQVTM, ANQGSEA. Trimming at V came to 5 bases and at J to 4 bases, leaving 5 bases not matched to a gene. CDR3 residues: CSVRGQGGTGELFS. The CDR3, as DNA: TGCAGCGTTAGGGGACAGGGCGGCACCGGGGAGCTGTTTTCT.

This clonotype was detected ten times or more. The rearrangement links TRBV6-2 or TRBV6-3 to TRBJ2-3, with 10 bases matching TRBD2. Germline V gene data show CDR1 as MNHEY and CDR2 as SVGEGT. This CDR3 is built from 17 residues. The J segment lost 6 bases and the V segment lost 4 bases, leaving 13 bases of the junction unmatched. CDR3 amino acids: CASSSTAGSGRTDTQYF. CDR3 sequence (DNA): TGTGCCAGCAGTTCCACGGCGGGTAGCGGGAGGACCGATACGCAGTATTTT.

A word on this clonotype: The junction and the germline gene differ at one end; a read error may be behind it. This sequence joins TRBV11-2 and TRBJ1-2; D unclear. CDR3 size: 13 residues. CDR1 and CDR2 (germline): SGHAT, FQNNGV. The CDR3 reads CASSLAPSYGYTF. The DNA of the CDR3 is TGCGCCAGCAGCTTAGCCCCGAGCTATGGCTACACCTTC.

V is TRBV11-2 and J is TRBJ1-1; no clear D gene. The V gene's germline CDR1 is SGHAT and CDR2 FQNNGV. The CDR3 extends over 14 amino acids. V lost 5 bases to trimming and J lost 7 bases, with 17 bases between them. The chain's CDR3 is CASSSVSQGIEAFF. For the CDR3, the DNA is TGTGCCAGCAGCAGCGTGTCCCAAGGGATTGAAGCTTTCTTT.

A note on this clonotype: A read error is possible here, since a much larger clone lies one base away. This chain joins TRBV6-2 or TRBV6-3 and TRBJ2-1, with 7 bases fitting TRBD2. The CDR3 covers 16 residues. Germline V CDR1 and CDR2: MNHEY, SVGEGT. CDR3 nucleotides: TGTGCCAGTACCCGGGTGGGCGGGAGTAACTACAATGTGCAGTTCTTC. Translation: CASTRVGGSNYNVQFF.

For this clonotype: One end of the junction fails to match germline, which may point to a read error. This rearrangement joins TRBV6-5 to TRBJ2-7; perhaps D is TRBD1 or TRBD2 (5 bases each). CDR3 size: 15 residues. CDR1 and CDR2 from the germline V gene are MNHEY and SVGAGI. The CDR3 protein is CASNYSGDGFYEQYF. The DNA for the CDR3 is TGTGCCAGCAATTACTCTGGGGACGGATTCTACGAGCAGTACTTC.

As regards this clonotype: A much larger clone is a single base away; this may be a read error. The V and J genes are TRBV29-1 and TRBJ2-1; TRBD2 is a possible D gene (5 bases). CDR1 and CDR2 from the germline V gene are SQVTM and ANQGSEA. V was pared by 4 bases and J by 0 bases, with 10 bases between. The CDR3 is 14 amino acids. CDR3 region: CSVGTDSSYNEQFF. The CDR3 DNA is TGCAGCGTTGGGACTGATAGCTCCTACAATGAGCAGTTCTTC.

V usage is TRBV28 and J usage is TRBJ2-1; D possibly corresponds to TRBD1 (5 bases). With 3 bases removed from V and 9 bases from J, the gap between germline ends came to 21 bases. Looked up from germline, CDR1 is MDHEN and CDR2 is SYDVKM. The CDR3 consists of 16 residues. The CDR3 sequence: CASSFPGSFRDSEQFF. The DNA for the CDR3 is TGTGCCAGCAGTTTTCCTGGATCTTTCAGGGATAGTGAGCAGTTCTTC.

Concerning this clonotype: One end of the junction fails to match germline, which may point to a read error. The chain combines TRBV11-2 with TRBJ1-4; 7 bases match TRBD1. CDR1 SGHAT and CDR2 FQNNGV come from the germline V gene. The CDR3 runs to 14 residues. Written as DNA, the CDR3 is TGTGCCAGCAGCCCACAGGGGAATCGTGAAGAACTGTTTTTT. The encoded protein is CASSPQGNREELFF.

This clonotype was seen at least ten times. The chain recombines TRBV5-6 with TRBJ2-5, with 8 bases matching TRBD1. The germline V gene has CDR1 SGHDT and CDR2 YYEEEE. There are 15 residues in the CDR3. The ends lost 4 bases at V and 2 bases at J; junction bases unmatched: 7. In DNA, the CDR3 is TGTGCCAGCAGCCAGACAGGGGACGTACAAGAGACCCAGTACTTC. Amino acid sequence: CASSQTGDVQETQYF.

This chain uses TRBV25-1 with TRBJ1-2; TRBD1 aligns across 7 bases. V shed 5 bases and J 2 bases; nucleotides not matched to a gene: 8. Germline V gene lookup returns CDR1 MGHDK and CDR2 SYGVNS. The CDR3 runs 15 residues. In DNA form, the CDR3 reads TGTGCCAGCAGTCCGCCCCGGGGACAGAACTATGGCTACACCTTC. This gives the protein CASSPPRGQNYGYTF.

Of note for this clonotype: One end of the junction varies from germline; a read error may be responsible. The chain employs TRBV11-2 and TRBJ2-1, with D perhaps TRBD2 (7 bases). In germline, CDR1 is SGHAT, CDR2 FQNNGV. The CDR3 length is 15 residues. The CDR3 reads CTSSGDRTRNNVQFF. The CDR3 DNA reads TGTACCAGCAGCGGTGACAGGACTAGAAACAATGTACAGTTCTTC. Based on the CDR3 plus reference TRBV11-2 and TRBJ2-1, the full variable domain is EAGVAQSPRYKIIEKRQSVAFWCNPISGHATLYWYQQILGQGPKLLIQFQNNGVVDDSQLPKDRFSAERLKGVDSTLKIQPAKLEDSAVYLCTSSGDRTRNNVQFFGPGTRLTVL.

Regarding this clonotype: One base away lies a much larger clone, so this may be a sequencing read error. This rearrangement joins TRBV6-5 to TRBJ2-4; D may be TRBD1 or TRBD2 (5 bases each). The germline CDR1 and CDR2 sequences are MNHEY and SVGAGI. Trimming cost V 6 bases and J 4 bases, with 16 bases left between them. The CDR3 sequence is 15 residues long. In nucleotides, the CDR3 is TGTGCCAGCAGCCGTGTCAGGGACCCTAAAAACATTCAGTACTTC. Its protein product is CASSRVRDPKNIQYF.

The chain has TRBV10-3 and TRBJ1-4; tentatively, D is TRBD1 (5 bases). CDR1 and CDR2 from the germline V gene are ENHRY and SYGVKD. Deletions cut 3 bases from V and 5 bases from J, with 7 bases between. The CDR3 contains 13 residues. CDR3 in amino acids: CAISDRGNEKLFF. The CDR3 DNA is TGTGCCATCAGTGATCGGGGGAATGAAAAACTGTTTTTT.

This clonotype was recorded many times. CDR3 coding DNA: TGTGCCAGCAACAGGGGAGCCGCCGAGCAGTACTTC. It translates to CASNRGAAEQYF. The chain joins TRBV6-1 to TRBJ2-7, with 7 bases matching TRBD1. CDR3 size: 12 residues. Germline V gives CDR1 MNHNS, CDR2 SASEGT. V lost 7 bases to trimming and J lost 6 bases; unmatched junction nucleotides: 6.

Only one count was recorded for this clonotype. Mismatch with germline at one junction end may stem from a read error. The gene calls are TRBV11-2 and TRBJ2-5, with D possibly matching TRBD1 (5 bases). The CDR3 spans 14 residues. CDR1 and CDR2 (germline): SGHAT, FQNNGV. The CDR3: CVSSPRQCSETQYF. In DNA form, the CDR3 reads TGTGTCAGCAGCCCTCGACAGTGTAGTGAGACCCAGTACTTC.

For this clonotype: At one end the junction does not follow the germline gene, possibly because of a read error. The chain uses TRBV29-1 and TRBJ2-3, with D uncertain. Germline V CDR1 and CDR2: SQVTM, ANQGSEA. CDR3 length equals 15 residues. DNA for the CDR3: TGCAGCGCTGTCGGCCTAGTGGGAAGAACAGATACGCAGTGTTTT. Its translation is CSAVGLVGRTDTQCF.

In the case of this clonotype: Being one base from a much bigger clone, this may be a read error. The chain couples TRBV10-3 to TRBJ2-1, with TRBD2 matching 13 bases. This CDR3 comprises 15 residues. Germline V lookup: CDR1 ENHRY, CDR2 SYGVKD. V dropped 4 bases and J dropped 13; count of bases not matched to a gene: 10. The CDR3 here is CAISGPGTSGKHQFF. The CDR3, as DNA: TGTGCCATCAGTGGTCCCGGGACTAGCGGGAAGCATCAGTTCTTC.

Of note for this clonotype: The missing conserved phenylalanine or tryptophan at the end of this CDR3 makes a read error likely. J is TRBJ2-5 and V is TRBV11-2; D remains unclear. The CDR3 runs to 16 residues. Germline V gene data show CDR1 as SGHAT and CDR2 as FQNNGV. CDR3 sequence: CAGSLVTVSGKETQYY. Here the CDR3 DNA reads TGTGCCGGCAGCTTAGTGACGGTCTCGGGCAAAGAGACCCAGTACTAC.